Below, 30 T cell receptor beta chains from the same sample are listed, as sequenced in a study of blood T cell repertoires in COVID-19. Profiled with immunoSEQ multiplex PCR; TCRdb holds only in-frame clones, not every one. In the table there are around 300,000 clones, about 90% of which are singletons. Sequenced material: peripheral blood. These receptor sequences come from a woman in her forties with COVID-19, enrolled during active disease.

The table lists this clone with a few counts. The chain couples TRBV15 to TRBJ1-5, with a tentative D call TRBD1 (6 bases). Trimming shortened V by 3 bases and J by 5 bases, and 11 bases separated the two germline ends. CDR3 size: 14 residues. CDR1 and CDR2 from the germline V gene are LNHNV and YYDKDF (reference sequence). The CDR3 sequence is CATSSAGADQPQHF. Here the CDR3 DNA reads TGTGCCACCAGCAGTGCAGGGGCAGATCAGCCCCAGCATTTT.

The chain uses TRBV5-1 and TRBJ2-3, with TRBD1 as a possible D gene (5 bases). V lost 0 bases and J lost 6, with 14 bases in between. This CDR3 is built from 15 residues. The germline V gene has CDR1 SGHRS and CDR2 YFSETQ. This chain's CDR3 is CASSLVGRVMDTQYF. CDR3 DNA sequence: TGCGCCAGCAGCTTGGTGGGCAGGGTGATGGATACGCAGTATTTT.

The gene calls are TRBV7-9 and TRBJ1-3; D is perhaps TRBD1 (5 bases). Trimming took off 8 bases at V and 1 base at J, with 15 bases between the two ends. CDR1 and CDR2 from the germline V gene are SEHNR and FQNEAQ (reference sequence). The CDR3 is 15 residues long. The CDR3 DNA reads as TGTGCCAGCGGTGGGGGGAGAGGTTCTGGAAACACCATATATTTT. Translation gives CASGGGRGSGNTIYF.

The V and J genes are TRBV27 and TRBJ1-4; D is undetermined. The CDR3 is 16 residues long. Trimming took off 7 bases at V and 4 bases at J, with 19 bases between the two ends. In germline, CDR1 is MNHEY, CDR2 SMNVEV (reference sequence). CDR3 DNA sequence: TGTGCCAGCAAGGGTTCTTTGGGGAGGGATAATGAAAAACTGTTTTTT. This codes for CASKGSLGRDNEKLFF.

This clone appeared a single time. The CDR3, as DNA: TGTGCCTGGAGGGTCGGCCGCCAGGGCACAGATACGCAGTATTTT. This codes for CAWRVGRQGTDTQYF. The rearrangement links TRBV30 to TRBJ2-3; D is unresolved. Looked up from germline, CDR1 is GTSNPN and CDR2 is SVGIG (reference sequence). Trimming cost V 3 bases and J 1 base, with 14 bases left between them. This CDR3 is 15 amino acids long.

The chain employs TRBV29-1 and TRBJ2-1, with TRBD2 as a possible D gene (5 bases). Germline V gene lookup returns CDR1 SQVTM and CDR2 ANQGSEA. The CDR3 is 14 residues long. V dropped 3 bases and J dropped 6 bases, with 15 bases sitting between them. The CDR3 bases are TGCAGCGTTGACCCCACTAGTTCGTTCAATGAGCAGTTCTTC. Its protein is CSVDPTSSFNEQFF.

V and J are TRBV2 and TRBJ1-2, with 8 bases aligning to TRBD1. Germline V gene sequence: CDR1 SNHLY, CDR2 FYNNEI. CDR3 size: 12 residues. J gave up 4 bases and V 9 bases, and 4 bases lay outside the gene matches. CDR3 loop: CASTGTGYGYTF. The CDR3 region has the DNA TGTGCCAGTACCGGGACAGGCTATGGCTACACCTTC. Full variable domain (rest looked up from reference TRBV2 and TRBJ1-2): EPEVTQTPSHQVTQMGQEVILRCVPISNHLYFYWYRQILGQKVEFLVSFYNNEISEKSEIFDDQFSVERPDGSNFTLKIRSTKLEDSAMYFCASTGTGYGYTFGSGTRLTVV.

The V call is TRBV7-2, the J call TRBJ1-2; D call uncertain. The CDR3 runs 15 residues. The germline V gene encodes CDR1 SGHTA and CDR2 FQGNSA. Trimming removed 5 bases at V and 0 bases at J, with 13 bases between. The DNA for the CDR3 is TGTGCCAGCAGCACCTTAGGAGCTTCTAACTATGGCTACACCTTC. Its translation is CASSTLGASNYGYTF.

V and J are TRBV15 and TRBJ2-5; weak D call: TRBD1 (6 bases). The germline V and J ends were trimmed by 4 bases and 1 base, with 13 bases remaining between them. The germline CDR1 and CDR2 sequences are LNHNV and YYDKDF (reference sequence). The CDR3 totals 15 residues. CDR3 coding DNA: TGTGCCACCAGCATCCATACAGGGTTCCAAGAGACCCAGTACTTC. As protein: CATSIHTGFQETQYF.

The J gene is TRBJ1-3, the V gene TRBV2, with TRBD1 matching 10 bases. V trimming: 6 bases; J trimming: 2 bases; junction bases outside the gene matches: 4. The CDR3 has 15 amino acids. CDR1 is SNHLY and CDR2 is FYNNEI in the germline V gene. The CDR3 coding sequence is TGTGCCAGCAGCCCGGGACAGGGGACTGGAAACACCATATATTTT. Protein: CASSPGQGTGNTIYF.

This clone was detected only once. V usage is TRBV5-1 and J usage is TRBJ2-3; D is possibly TRBD1 (5 bases). Trimming took 5 bases from V and 6 from J, leaving 25 bases between them. Germline CDR1 reads SGHRS; CDR2 reads YFSETQ. The CDR3 covers 17 residues. The CDR3 region has the DNA TGCGCCAGCAGACCAAACCCCGTGGGGCCTCGTGCGGATACGCAGTATTTT. Its protein product is CASRPNPVGPRADTQYF.

This clone was recorded only once. The J gene is TRBJ2-7, the V gene TRBV5-1, with TRBD1 matching over 8 bases. The CDR3 spans 15 residues. V lost 1 base and J lost 3; bases outside the gene matches: 6. Germline V gives CDR1 SGHRS, CDR2 YFSETQ. The CDR3, as DNA: TGCGCCAGCAGCTTGAAAGGACAGGGCGACTACGAGCAGTACTTC. It translates to CASSLKGQGDYEQYF.

The chain carries TRBV7-5 and TRBJ2-7; TRBD2 is the table's D call, not checked against the DNA. TRBV7-5 is described as a pseudogene. CDR3 length: 17 residues. CDR3 DNA sequence: TGTGCCAGAAGCTCCGCCAAGACTAGCGGAATTACCTACGAGCAGTACTTC. Translating gives CARSSAKTSGITYEQYF.

The V call is TRBV6-5, the J call TRBJ1-6, with TRBD1 as a possible D gene (5 bases). The CDR3 consists of 15 residues. V lost 5 bases, J lost 3 bases, and 11 bases lay in between. Germline V gene lookup returns CDR1 MNHEY and CDR2 SVGAGI. CDR3 sequence (DNA): TGTGCCAGCAGTCCTACAGGTGGCTATAATTCACCCCTCCACTTT. As protein: CASSPTGGYNSPLHF.

J is TRBJ2-7 and V is TRBV28; tentative D call: TRBD1 (7 bases). Between the trimmed V and J ends, which lost 5 bases and 3 bases, there was a span of 11 bases. This CDR3 is 13 amino acids long. The germline gives CDR1 MDHEN, CDR2 SYDVKM. CDR3 sequence: CASSGGGIYEQYF. The CDR3 coding sequence is TGTGCCAGCAGTGGAGGGGGCATCTACGAGCAGTACTTC.

This chain connects TRBV7-3 to TRBJ1-1; a weak D match, TRBD1 (5 bases). V lost 2 bases, J lost 6 bases, and 10 bases lay in between. The CDR3 length is 13 residues. In germline, CDR1 is SGHTA, CDR2 FQGTGA. The CDR3 DNA reads as TGTGCCAGCAGCTTATCCAGGGAATCTGAAGCTTTCTTT. It specifies CASSLSRESEAFF. Drawing the rest from reference TRBV7-3 and TRBJ1-1, the complete variable domain is GAGVSQTPSNKVTEKGKYVELRCDPISGHTALYWYRQSLGQGPEFLIYFQGTGAADDSGLPNDRFFAVRPEGSVSTLKIQRTERGDSAVYLCASSLSRESEAFFGQGTRLTVV.

A remark on this clone: A read error may account for a junction end that differs from germline. V gene TRBV6-2 or TRBV6-3 combines with J gene TRBJ2-5; D is uncertain. The CDR3 runs to 14 residues. In germline, CDR1 is MNHEY, CDR2 SVGEGT. The CDR3 region is CTSSYFGNQETQYF. Here the CDR3 DNA reads TGTACCAGCAGTTACTTTGGCAACCAAGAGACCCAGTACTTC.

CDR3 sequence reads: CASSYSFRVKEKLFF. For the CDR3, the DNA is TGTGCCAGCAGTTACTCTTTCAGGGTGAAAGAAAAACTGTTTTTT. The chain is built from TRBV6-5 and TRBJ1-4; D might be TRBD1 (5 bases). From germline, CDR1 is MNHEY and CDR2 SVGAGI. Trimming removed 0 bases from V and 8 bases from J, with 13 bases in between. The CDR3 sequence is 15 residues long.

The chain is built from TRBV27 and TRBJ2-1; 7 bases line up with TRBD2. Trimming removed 0 bases from V and 1 base from J; junction bases left unmatched: 3. There are 16 residues in the CDR3. Per the germline V gene, CDR1 is MNHEY and CDR2 is SMNVEV (reference sequence). The CDR3 coding sequence is TGTGCCAGCAGTTTATCCTGGGAGGGTTCCTACAATGAGCAGTTCTTC. This sequence encodes CASSLSWEGSYNEQFF.

The chain uses TRBV18 and TRBJ2-5, with D unresolved. V lost 0 bases and J lost 3, with 11 bases in between. The CDR3 has 15 amino acids. Per germline, CDR1 KGHSH and CDR2 LQKENI. CDR3 coding DNA: TGTGCCAGCTCACCACCGTTCCTACCTGAAGAGACCCAGTACTTC. This codes for CASSPPFLPEETQYF.

This chain links TRBV7-8 with TRBJ1-1, with D perhaps matching TRBD1 (5 bases). Germline CDR1 SGHVS, CDR2 FQNEAQ. Trimming took off 2 bases at V and 1 base at J, with 11 bases between the two ends. The CDR3 spans 15 residues. CDR3 nucleotide sequence: TGTGCCAGCAGCTTAAACGTCGGGGGGAACACTGAAGCTTTCTTT. It yields the protein CASSLNVGGNTEAFF.

The rearrangement uses TRBV7-2 and TRBJ1-4; possible D gene TRBD1, 6 bases. CDR1 SGHTA and CDR2 FQGNSA come from the germline V gene. The V gene lost 4 bases and the J gene lost 0 bases, with 9 bases spanning the gap. The CDR3 runs 15 residues. The CDR3 is CASSSDRATNEKLFF. The CDR3, as DNA: TGTGCCAGCAGCTCGGACAGAGCAACTAATGAAAAACTGTTTTTT. The full variable domain, with the rest looked up from reference TRBV7-2 and TRBJ1-4, is GAGVSQSPSNKVTEKGKDVELRCDPISGHTALYWYRQSLGQGLEFLIYFQGNSAPDKSGLPSDRFSAERTGGSVSTLTIQRTQQEDSAVYLCASSSDRATNEKLFFGSGTQLSVL.

The chain recombines TRBV10-3 with TRBJ1-2; TRBD1 is a possible D gene (5 bases). Trimming shortened V by 2 bases and J by 3 bases, and 13 bases separated the two germline ends. The CDR3 consists of 15 residues. Germline CDR1 and CDR2: ENHRY and SYGVKD. The CDR3 region has the DNA TGTGCCATCAGTGAGCCCGGCGGAGGGGACTATGGCTACACCTTC. It encodes CAISEPGGGDYGYTF.

V usage is TRBV7-3 and J usage is TRBJ2-3, with 8 positions matching TRBD2. Germline CDR1 SGHTA, CDR2 FQGTGA. The CDR3 runs to 18 residues. Trimming took 5 bases from V and 2 from J; bases not matched to a gene: 15. The CDR3 coding sequence is TGTGCCAGCAGCCTCCTCGGGGGACTAGTTTCTCCCACAGATACGCAGTATTTT. The encoded protein is CASSLLGGLVSPTDTQYF.

The genes are TRBV28 and TRBJ1-2; D unresolved. CDR1 is MDHEN, CDR2 SYDVKM, per germline. This CDR3 is built from 15 residues. Trimming cost V 2 bases and J 5 bases, with 15 bases left between them. The CDR3 is CASSLEGDDLYGYTF. The CDR3 DNA reads TGTGCCAGCAGTTTAGAGGGCGACGACCTTTATGGCTACACCTTC.

The chain combines TRBV28 with TRBJ1-1; 7 positions agree with TRBD1. The CDR3 is 16 residues long. Germline trimming cut 4 bases from V and 3 bases from J; bases unmatched to any gene: 11. Germline CDR1 and CDR2: MDHEN and SYDVKM. CDR3 in amino acids: CASSSPGGRGYTEAFF. The CDR3, as DNA: TGTGCCAGCAGTTCCCCCGGGGGCAGGGGGTACACTGAAGCTTTCTTT.

This clone was recorded a few times. V usage is TRBV2 and J usage is TRBJ2-7, with D perhaps TRBD2 (5 bases). Trimming stripped 7 bases from V and 3 bases from J, with 19 bases between. This CDR3 has 15 residues. Germline-derived CDR1 and CDR2 are SNHLY and FYNNEI. DNA of the CDR3: TGTGCCAGCAATTACGGCCTTCCCGAGGGCTACGAGCAGTACTTC. This encodes CASNYGLPEGYEQYF.

The table lists this clone with a few counts. The chain uses TRBV29-1 and TRBJ2-3; TRBD2 matches 14 bases. Losses at the gene ends were 6 bases for V and 5 bases for J; bases not matched to a gene: 7. The CDR3 loop spans 15 amino acids. Germline CDR1 is SQVTM and CDR2 is ANQGSEA. CDR3 bases: TGCAGCGTCGGGACTAGCGGGAGCGGGGGAGATACGCAGTATTTT. Translated, it gives CSVGTSGSGGDTQYF.

The chain carries TRBV18 and TRBJ1-4; D possibly corresponds to TRBD1 (6 bases). Trimming took 5 bases from V and 5 from J, leaving 15 bases between them. The CDR3 covers 15 residues. Germline CDR1 and CDR2: KGHSH and LQKENI. The CDR3 region has the DNA TGTGCCAGCTCAAAGTCCGGGACAAGGAATGAAAAACTGTTTTTT. The encoded protein is CASSKSGTRNEKLFF.

The rearrangement uses TRBV5-1 and TRBJ2-7; TRBD1 matches at 10 bases. Per the germline V gene, CDR1 is SGHRS and CDR2 is YFSETQ. The V segment lost 2 bases and the J segment 4 bases; nucleotides outside the gene matches: 6. This CDR3 has 15 residues. The CDR3: CASSFSAGQGYEQYF. In DNA, the CDR3 is TGCGCCAGCAGCTTCTCCGCGGGACAGGGGTACGAGCAGTACTTC. Using reference TRBV5-1 and TRBJ2-7 for the parts outside the CDR3, the full variable domain is KAGVTQTPRYLIKTRGQQVTLSCSPISGHRSVSWYQQTPGQGLQFLFEYFSETQRNKGNFPGRFSGRQFSNSRSEMNVSTLELGDSALYLCASSFSAGQGYEQYFGPGTRLTVT.